The 19 T cell receptor beta chains listed next were all sequenced from one sample in a study of shared clonotypes between healthy human individuals. Clones were sequenced by immunoSEQ multiplex PCR, and TCRdb holds only the in-frame ones, with some missing. The sample has hundreds of thousands of clones; approximately 77% are singletons. The specimen sequenced was PBMCs. Every receptor here comes from a woman in her thirties or forties in good health. Some clones in this sample may be carry-over from other donors' samples.

The chain recombines TRBV4-3 with TRBJ2-6, with D unresolved. CDR3 length equals 16 residues. The V end lost 1 base, the J end lost 0 bases, and 7 bases lay between the germline ends. Per germline, CDR1 LGHNA and CDR2 YSLEER. The CDR3 DNA reads TGCGCCAGCAGCCAAGTGGTCCCCTCTGGGGCCAACGTCCTGACTTTC. Amino acids: CASSQVVPSGANVLTF.

CDR3 residues: CASSFSSGTRETQYF. CDR3 DNA: TGTGCCAGCAGTTTCTCTTCCGGGACACGAGAGACCCAGTACTTC. The rearrangement joins TRBV28 to TRBJ2-5; TRBD1 might be the D (6 bases). V lost 3 bases and J lost 4, with 15 bases in between. The CDR3 loop spans 15 amino acids. The germline gives CDR1 MDHEN, CDR2 SYDVKM.

In its sample, this clone was seen once. The chain uses TRBV5-1 and TRBJ2-2, with unresolved D. V was clipped by 5 bases and J by 6 bases, with 20 bases between them. Germline CDR1 reads SGHRS; CDR2 reads YFSETQ. The CDR3 is made up of 16 amino acids. The CDR3 sequence: CASSSRLNRAAGELFF. The CDR3 nucleotides read TGCGCCAGCAGTTCCAGACTTAATCGGGCCGCCGGGGAGCTGTTTTTT. Together with reference TRBV5-1 and TRBJ2-2, the CDR3 gives the full variable domain: KAGVTQTPRYLIKTRGQQVTLSCSPISGHRSVSWYQQTPGQGLQFLFEYFSETQRNKGNFPGRFSGRQFSNSRSEMNVSTLELGDSALYLCASSSRLNRAAGELFFGEGSRLTVL.

The V gene is TRBV11-2, the J gene TRBJ2-7; the D gene is possibly TRBD2 (7 bases). The V and J ends lost 1 base and 3 bases respectively, with 10 bases between them. The germline gives CDR1 SGHAT, CDR2 FQNNGV. The CDR3 has 14 residues. The CDR3 region is CASSLGGGLYEQYF. The CDR3, as DNA: TGTGCCAGCAGCTTAGGGGGGGGCCTCTACGAGCAGTACTTC.

The rearrangement uses TRBV4-1 and TRBJ2-7; no reliable D call. The V and J ends lost 0 bases and 0 bases respectively, with 15 bases between them. This CDR3 has 17 amino acids. Germline V gene data show CDR1 as MGHRA and CDR2 as YSYEKL. DNA of the CDR3: TGCGCCAGCAGCCAAGAGGCCCCGGACGTGAGCTCCTACGAGCAGTACTTC. Translating gives CASSQEAPDVSSYEQYF.

As regards this clone: This same CDR3 is encoded by further DNA sequences in the sample. V gene TRBV28 combines with J gene TRBJ1-4; unclear D gene. Trimming pared 6 bases from V and 6 bases from J, leaving 5 bases between. The CDR3 has 11 amino acids. The V gene's germline CDR1 is MDHEN and CDR2 SYDVKM. Here the CDR3 reads CASRADEKLFF. The CDR3 nucleotides are TGTGCCAGCAGGGCCGATGAAAAACTGTTTTTT.

In regard to this clone: Since a much larger clone is just one base distant, this may be a read error. Distinct nucleotide sequences in the sample also encode this CDR3. The V and J genes are TRBV7-2 and TRBJ2-4, with 8 bases lining up with TRBD2. The CDR3 is 14 amino acids. CDR1 SGHTA and CDR2 FQGNSA come from the germline V gene. This chain's CDR3 is CASSLAGGENIQYF. The CDR3, as DNA: TGTGCCAGCAGCTTAGCCGGGGGGGAAAACATCCAGTACTTC.

This clone turned up a few times. Just one base apart from a much larger clone, this may be a read error. The rearrangement uses TRBV4-1 and TRBJ1-2; no definite D call. Germline CDR1 and CDR2: MGHRA and YSYEKL. This CDR3 has 15 residues. Written as DNA, the CDR3 is TGCGCCAGCAGCCAACCTCTCGGGAGGTCCTATGGCTGCACCTTC. It yields the protein CASSQPLGRSYGCTF.

The J gene is TRBJ2-7, the V gene TRBV6-1; perhaps D is TRBD1 or TRBD2 (6 bases each). Germline-derived CDR1 and CDR2 are MNHNS and SASEGT. Trimming took off 4 bases at V and 3 bases at J, with 13 bases between the two ends. The CDR3 covers 14 residues. CDR3 bases: TGTGCCAGCAGTGTCGAACAGGGAGGCTACGAGCAGTACTTC. Encoded protein: CASSVEQGGYEQYF.

For this clone: Other DNA sequences of this sample code for an identical CDR3. V gene TRBV18 combines with J gene TRBJ1-4, with a tentative D call TRBD1 (5 bases). CDR1 and CDR2 from the germline V gene are KGHSH and LQKENI. V was trimmed by 4 bases and J by 8 bases, leaving 14 bases between them. The CDR3 runs to 14 residues. Here the CDR3 reads CASSLQGPGEKLFF. CDR3 in DNA: TGTGCCAGCTCACTTCAGGGCCCCGGGGAAAAACTGTTTTTT.

The chain has TRBV29-1 and TRBJ2-3, with 8 bases fitting TRBD1. The CDR3 totals 14 residues. CDR1 is SQVTM and CDR2 is ANQGSEA in the germline V gene. The J segment lost 2 bases and the V segment lost 3 bases, leaving 4 bases of the junction unmatched. CDR3 in amino acids: CSVDDRGDTDTQYF. In DNA form, the CDR3 reads TGCAGCGTTGATGACAGGGGCGACACAGATACGCAGTATTTT.

Concerning this clone: A read error is likely here: a far larger clone is one base away. Other DNA sequences from this sample encode an identical CDR3 as well. The rearrangement uses TRBV6-5 and TRBJ1-4; 7 bases fit TRBD1. This CDR3 contains 13 residues. Germline loops: CDR1 MNHEY, CDR2 SVGAGI. The CDR3 here is CASRQGNREKLFF. DNA of the CDR3: TGTGCCAGCAGACAGGGGAATCGGGAAAAGCTGTTTTTT.

V and J are TRBV27 and TRBJ2-1, with 8 bases aligning to TRBD2. V shed 7 bases and J 9 bases; nucleotides not matched to a gene: 14. The CDR3 has 15 amino acids. Germline loops: CDR1 MNHEY, CDR2 SMNVEV (reference sequence). CDR3 amino acids: CASTLLAGGEAEQFF. CDR3 in DNA: TGTGCCAGCACCTTATTGGCCGGGGGGGAGGCTGAGCAGTTCTTC.

This sequence joins TRBV4-3 and TRBJ2-2; maybe TRBD2 (6 bases). Trimming took off 0 bases at V and 5 bases at J, with 16 bases between the two ends. Germline assignment: CDR1 LGHNA and CDR2 YSLEER. The CDR3 extends over 17 amino acids. The DNA of the CDR3 is TGCGCCAGCAGCCAAGAAGTGGCGGGACCCTTAACCGGGGAGCTGTTTTTT. As protein: CASSQEVAGPLTGELFF.

The CDR3 sequence: CASTPRGDYGYTF. CDR3 bases: TGCGCCAGTACTCCCCGGGGTGACTATGGCTACACCTTC. The J gene is TRBJ1-2, the V gene TRBV10-2; D is undetermined. Germline assignment: CDR1 WSHSY and CDR2 SAAADI. V shed 9 bases and J shed 3 bases, with 14 bases lying between them. The CDR3 is 13 amino acids.

This rearrangement joins TRBV5-6 to TRBJ2-1; maybe TRBD1 (6 bases). Germline lookup yields CDR1 SGHDT and CDR2 YYEEEE. This CDR3 is built from 17 residues. Trimming took 1 base from V and 5 from J, leaving 19 bases between them. CDR3 coding DNA: TGTGCCAGCAGCTTGTTAACAGCAGGGGTAAATGACAATGAGCAGTTCTTC. Its protein product is CASSLLTAGVNDNEQFF.

With respect to this clone: This likely reflects a read error, since a far larger clone is one base away. This sample also contains other DNA sequences that code for the same CDR3. The chain recombines TRBV7-9 with TRBJ1-6; D not resolved. Germline CDR1 reads SEHNR; CDR2 reads FQNEAQ (reference sequence). This CDR3 is built from 12 residues. The CDR3 region is CASSTMNSPLHF. For the CDR3, the DNA is TGTGCCAGCAGCACGATGAATTCACCCCTCCACTTC.

This rearrangement joins TRBV18 to TRBJ1-1; tentatively, D is TRBD1 (5 bases). Trimming removed 2 bases at V and 7 bases at J, with 8 bases between. The germline V gene encodes CDR1 KGHSH and CDR2 LQKENI. This CDR3 comprises 12 residues. The CDR3 coding sequence is TGTGCCAGCTCACCATCGGGGGATGAAGCTTTCTTT. It encodes CASSPSGDEAFF.

The V gene is TRBV6-5, the J gene TRBJ2-1; 9 nucleotides align to TRBD1. Looked up from germline, CDR1 is MNHEY and CDR2 is SVGAGI. The J segment lost 6 bases and the V segment lost 2 bases, leaving 8 bases of the junction unmatched. The CDR3 sequence is 16 residues long. The CDR3 protein is CASSYGRTGAFNEQFF. In DNA form, the CDR3 reads TGTGCCAGCAGTTACGGGAGGACAGGGGCCTTCAATGAGCAGTTCTTC.